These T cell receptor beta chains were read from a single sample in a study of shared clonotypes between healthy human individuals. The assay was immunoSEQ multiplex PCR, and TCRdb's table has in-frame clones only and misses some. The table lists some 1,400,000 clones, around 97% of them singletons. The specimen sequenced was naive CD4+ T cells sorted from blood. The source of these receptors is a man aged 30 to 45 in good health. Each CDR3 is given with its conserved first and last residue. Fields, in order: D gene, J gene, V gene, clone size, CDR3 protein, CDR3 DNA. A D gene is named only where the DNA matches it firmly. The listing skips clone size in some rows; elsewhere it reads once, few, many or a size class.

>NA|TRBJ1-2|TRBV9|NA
CASSPRDPLLYGYTF
TGTGCCAGCAGCCCCAGGGACCCTCTTCTCTATGGCTACACCTTC
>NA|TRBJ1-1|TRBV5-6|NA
CASSLRVSLNTEAFF
TGTGCCAGCAGCTTGCGGGTCAGTTTGAACACTGAAGCTTTCTTT
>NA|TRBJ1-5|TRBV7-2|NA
CASSSLIQQPQHF
TGTGCCAGCAGCTCGTTAATACAGCAGCCCCAGCATTTT
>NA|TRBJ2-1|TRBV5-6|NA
CASIITGQKWHEQFF
TGTGCCAGCATCATAACGGGGCAAAAATGGCATGAGCAGTTCTTC
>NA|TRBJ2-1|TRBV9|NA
CASSPRGGPVDNEQFF
TGTGCCAGCAGCCCCCGTGGGGGGCCCGTTGACAATGAGCAGTTCTTC
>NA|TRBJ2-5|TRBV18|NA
CASSPPLVGGETQYF
TGTGCCAGCTCACCACCTCTGGTGGGGGGAGAGACCCAGTACTTC
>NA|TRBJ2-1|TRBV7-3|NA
CASSLLSQGGEQFF
TGTGCCAGCAGCTTATTGTCACAAGGAGGAGAGCAGTTCTTC
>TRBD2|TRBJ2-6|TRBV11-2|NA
CASSREVGLVSGANVLTF
TGTGCCAGCAGCCGGGAGGTGGGATTGGTCTCTGGGGCCAACGTCCTGACTTTC
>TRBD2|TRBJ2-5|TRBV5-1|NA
CASSLGLAGAETQYF
TGCGCCAGCAGCTTGGGACTAGCGGGAGCAGAGACCCAGTACTTC
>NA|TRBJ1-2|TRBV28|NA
CASSRDAGYTF
TGTGCCAGCAGCCGGGACGCAGGCTACACCTTC
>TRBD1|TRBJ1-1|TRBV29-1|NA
CSSGGDTEAFF
TGCAGCTCAGGGGGGGACACTGAAGCTTTCTTT
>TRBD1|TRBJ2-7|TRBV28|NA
CASSSPGTGVEQYF
TGTGCCAGCAGTTCCCCCGGGACAGGGGTAGAGCAGTACTTC
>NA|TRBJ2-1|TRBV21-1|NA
CASPRANEQFF
TGTGCCAGCCCAAGGGCGAATGAGCAGTTCTTC
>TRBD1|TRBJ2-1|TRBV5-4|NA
CASSPDRVGLPEQFF
TGTGCCAGCAGCCCCGACAGGGTCGGTCTTCCTGAGCAGTTCTTC
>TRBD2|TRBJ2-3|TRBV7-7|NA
CASSLEATSGTQYF
TGTGCCAGCAGCTTAGAGGCAACTAGCGGAACGCAGTATTTT
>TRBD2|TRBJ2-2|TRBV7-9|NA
CASSSGLAGGGTGELFF
TGTGCCAGCAGCTCGGGACTAGCGGGAGGGGGAACCGGGGAGCTGTTTTTT
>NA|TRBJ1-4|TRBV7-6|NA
CASSFGNAGVGGEKLFF
TGTGCCAGCAGCTTCGGCAACGCAGGGGTAGGCGGTGAAAAACTGTTTTTT
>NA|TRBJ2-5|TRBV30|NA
CAWSRTLRETQYF
TGTGCCTGGAGTAGGACACTAAGGGAGACCCAGTACTTC
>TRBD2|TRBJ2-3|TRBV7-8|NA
CASSPGGAGGPLQADTQYF
TGTGCCAGCAGCCCTGGTGGGGCGGGAGGTCCCCTTCAGGCAGATACGCAGTATTTT
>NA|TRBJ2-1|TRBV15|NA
CATSRLGPPAFF
TGTGCCACCAGCCGACTGGGCCCACCGGCGTTCTTC
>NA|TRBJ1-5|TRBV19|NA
CASSLSGSSNQPQHF
TGTGCCAGTAGTTTATCGGGGAGTAGCAATCAGCCCCAGCATTTT
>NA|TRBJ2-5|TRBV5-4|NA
CASSSPRDGSQETQYF
TGTGCCAGCAGCTCGCCCCGGGACGGTAGCCAAGAGACCCAGTACTTC
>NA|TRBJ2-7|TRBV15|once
CATSRDLSSYEQYF
TGTGCCACCAGCAGAGATCTTAGTTCCTACGAGCAGTACTTC
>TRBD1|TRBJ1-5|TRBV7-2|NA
CASSLGTGVWQPQHF
TGTGCCAGCAGCTTAGGGACAGGGGTCTGGCAGCCCCAGCATTTT
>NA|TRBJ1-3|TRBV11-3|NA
CASSHRAGTGNTIYF
TGTGCCAGCAGCCATCGGGCAGGGACTGGAAACACCATATATTTT
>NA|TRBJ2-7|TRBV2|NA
CASSSVVRENEQYF
TGTGCCAGCAGTTCAGTGGTTAGGGAGAACGAGCAGTACTTC
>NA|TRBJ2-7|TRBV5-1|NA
CASSPEGAYEQYF
TGCGCCAGCAGCCCCGAGGGTGCCTACGAGCAGTACTTC
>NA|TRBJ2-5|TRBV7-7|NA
CASSPGGVPGLETQYF
TGTGCCAGCAGTCCAGGGGGAGTACCGGGACTAGAGACCCAGTACTTC
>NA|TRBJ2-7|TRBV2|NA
CASQGITYEQYF
TGTGCCAGCCAGGGGATAACCTACGAGCAGTACTTC
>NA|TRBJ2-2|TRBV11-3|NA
CASSLFRTSITTGELFF
TGTGCCAGCAGCTTATTTCGGACTTCCATCACCACCGGGGAGCTGTTTTTT
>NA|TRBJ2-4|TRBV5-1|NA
CASSLPAGPLAKNIQYF
TGCGCCAGCAGTCTCCCTGCGGGCCCCCTAGCCAAAAACATTCAGTACTTC
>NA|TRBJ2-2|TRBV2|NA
CASSRDTLTGELFF
TGTGCCAGCAGTCGGGACACTTTAACCGGGGAGCTGTTTTTT
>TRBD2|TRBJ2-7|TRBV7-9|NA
CASSLGPGRAHEQYF
TGTGCCAGCAGCTTAGGGCCCGGGAGGGCCCACGAGCAGTACTTC